Below are 24 T cell receptor beta chains sequenced from a single sample in a study of post-analysis software for immune sequencing data. Antigen specificity for these receptors is unknown. Study conclusions and caveats: There were five TRBV segments more frequent in patients than controls, and TRBV5-6, TRBV5-1 and TRBV20-1 were among them.

TCR beta libraries were prepared from cDNA with unique molecular identifiers. A single record per CDR3 protein comes from TCRdb applying MiXCR to the PCR reads. The sample records hundreds of thousands of distinct CDR3 sequences, 25% to 30% being singletons. Sequencing input: blood. Source of these receptors: a girl aged 5 to 17 with multiple sclerosis.

The chain has TRBV7-2 and TRBJ1-1, with D unresolved. The V gene's germline CDR1 is SGHTA and CDR2 FQGNSA. The V end was cut by 8 bases, the J end by 4 bases, with 17 bases between. The CDR3 has 14 residues. CDR3: CASGRAIEGTEAFF. As DNA, the CDR3 is TGTGCCAGCGGCCGGGCCATTGAGGGCACTGAAGCTTTCTTT.

The V gene is TRBV10-3, the J gene TRBJ1-2; possible D gene TRBD1, 6 bases. V was shortened by 6 bases and J by 3 bases, with 11 bases between the two germline ends. Germline V lookup: CDR1 ENHRY, CDR2 SYGVKD. The length of the CDR3 is 13 residues. CDR3 nucleotide sequence: TGTGCCATCAGAGTACAGGGACACTATGGCTACACCTTC. It translates to CAIRVQGHYGYTF.

The genes are TRBV4-3 and TRBJ2-2; D uncertain. The germline gives CDR1 LGHNA, CDR2 YSLEER. The CDR3 extends over 14 amino acids. Between the trimmed V and J ends, which lost 1 base and 3 bases, there was a span of 6 bases. The CDR3: CASSQGGYTGELFF. The CDR3 DNA reads TGCGCCAGCAGCCAAGGCGGCTACACCGGGGAGCTGTTTTTT.

The rearrangement joins TRBV9 to TRBJ2-3; the D call may be TRBD1 or TRBD2 (6 bases each). Germline V lookup: CDR1 SGDLS, CDR2 YYNGEE. V was cut by 0 bases and J by 1 base, with 12 bases left in between. The length of the CDR3 is 16 residues. The CDR3 bases are TGTGCCAGCAGCGTAGGCGTGGGGGGCGGCACAGATACGCAGTATTTT. It specifies CASSVGVGGGTDTQYF.

This clonotype was recorded only once. V usage is TRBV25-1 and J usage is TRBJ2-5; D unclear. This CDR3 has 14 residues. CDR1 and CDR2 (germline): MGHDK, SYGVNS. V lost 1 base and J lost 5, with 11 bases in between. As DNA, the CDR3 is TGTGCCAGCAGTGAATTTGGGTTTCGTGAGACCCAGTACTTC. The encoded protein is CASSEFGFRETQYF.

V gene TRBV29-1 combines with J gene TRBJ1-2; 10 bases map to TRBD1. Trimming took 3 bases from V and 5 from J; bases not matched to a gene: 3. CDR3 size: 13 residues. CDR1 and CDR2 (germline): SQVTM, ANQGSEA. CDR3 sequence reads: CSVEDRGRYGYTF. For the CDR3, the DNA is TGCAGCGTTGAGGACAGGGGGAGGTATGGCTACACCTTC.

The chain is built from TRBV6-5 and TRBJ2-5; TRBD2 matches 9 bases. The CDR3 extends over 18 amino acids. V shed 5 bases, J shed 4 bases, and the junction held 17 bases outside the gene matches. Germline V CDR1 and CDR2: MNHEY, SVGAGI. The CDR3 coding sequence is TGTGCCAGCAGTCCCCCGGGGGCGGGGGGGCGATTCGGAGAGACCCAGTACTTC. Protein: CASSPPGAGGRFGETQYF.

The chain recombines TRBV5-1 with TRBJ1-5; 9 bases line up with TRBD1. Trimming at V came to 4 bases and at J to 5 bases, leaving 7 bases not matched to a gene. This CDR3 has 15 amino acids. Germline CDR1 and CDR2: SGHRS and YFSETQ. The CDR3 sequence: CASSPGQGVDQPQHF. Written as DNA, the CDR3 is TGCGCCAGCAGCCCGGGACAGGGCGTGGATCAGCCCCAGCATTTT. Full variable domain (remainder filled in from reference TRBV5-1 and TRBJ1-5): KAGVTQTPRYLIKTRGQQVTLSCSPISGHRSVSWYQQTPGQGLQFLFEYFSETQRNKGNFPGRFSGRQFSNSRSEMNVSTLELGDSALYLCASSPGQGVDQPQHFGDGTRLSIL.

The chain couples TRBV12-3 or TRBV12-4 to TRBJ2-3; weak D call: TRBD2 (6 bases). CDR3 length: 15 amino acids. Trimming stripped 6 bases from V and 4 bases from J, with 17 bases between. In DNA, the CDR3 is TGTGCCAGCAGCCCTATAACCGGGGGAGCAGATACGCAGTATTTT. It specifies CASSPITGGADTQYF.

This clonotype has just a few counts. One end of the junction does not line up with germline, which may come from a read error. The chain joins TRBV6-1 to TRBJ2-7; no firm D call. This CDR3 is built from 14 residues. CDR1 MNHNS and CDR2 SASEGT come from the germline V gene. CDR3 amino acids: CTSSELLNPYEQYF. CDR3 coding DNA: TGTACCAGCAGTGAACTACTAAACCCCTACGAGCAGTACTTC.

This chain connects TRBV28 to TRBJ2-3; 12 bases fit TRBD2. This CDR3 contains 16 residues. The ends lost 5 bases at V and 2 bases at J; junction bases unmatched: 5. Looked up from germline, CDR1 is MDHEN and CDR2 is SYDVKM. The CDR3 is CASSPLAGGTTDTQYF. The CDR3 DNA reads TGTGCCAGCAGTCCACTAGCGGGGGGAACCACAGATACGCAGTATTTT.

The chain links TRBV13 to TRBJ2-3, with TRBD1 matching over 9 bases. The germline V gene encodes CDR1 PRHDT and CDR2 FYEKMQ (reference sequence). This CDR3 contains 17 residues. J was trimmed by 5 bases and V by 5 bases; bases with no gene match: 14. The CDR3 here is CASSPPGQGLVQDTQYF. The CDR3 bases are TGTGCCAGCAGCCCCCCGGGACAGGGTTTGGTTCAAGATACGCAGTATTTT. Based on the CDR3 plus reference TRBV13 and TRBJ2-3, the full variable domain is AAGVIQSPRHLIKEKRETATLKCYPIPRHDTVYWYQQGPGQDPQFLISFYEKMQSDKGSIPDRFSAQQFSDYHSELNMSSLELGDSALYFCASSPPGQGLVQDTQYFGPGTRLTVL.

This clonotype was seen a few times. The chain links TRBV6-2 or TRBV6-3 to TRBJ2-5; D possibly matches TRBD1 or TRBD2 (6 bases each). The V and J ends lost 2 bases and 5 bases respectively, with 12 bases between them. Germline V lookup: CDR1 MNHEY, CDR2 SVGEGT. CDR3 length equals 14 residues. The CDR3 is CASSYLGGEETQYF. CDR3 nucleotides: TGTGCCAGCAGTTACCTGGGGGGCGAGGAGACCCAGTACTTC.

The rearrangement joins TRBV2 to TRBJ2-3; D not resolved. The ends were cut back, 2 bases at V and 1 base at J, with 13 bases in the middle. CDR3 length: 16 amino acids. Germline CDR1 and CDR2: SNHLY and FYNNEI. The CDR3 coding sequence is TGTGCCAGCAGTGAACGCGCGTTACCCCGCACAGATACGCAGTATTTT. Translated, it gives CASSERALPRTDTQYF. Variable domain in full (rest from reference TRBV2 and TRBJ2-3): EPEVTQTPSHQVTQMGQEVILRCVPISNHLYFYWYRQILGQKVEFLVSFYNNEISEKSEIFDDQFSVERPDGSNFTLKIRSTKLEDSAMYFCASSERALPRTDTQYFGPGTRLTVL.

The gene calls are TRBV4-3 and TRBJ2-1; the match to TRBD1 covers 8 bases. V dropped 4 bases and J dropped 6; count of bases not matched to a gene: 2. CDR1 is LGHNA and CDR2 is YSLEER in the germline V gene. The CDR3 runs 13 residues. The DNA of the CDR3 is TGCGCCAGCAGCCGTGGACAGGGCAATGAGCAGTTCTTC. It translates to CASSRGQGNEQFF.

The chain couples TRBV10-3 to TRBJ2-5; D is ambiguous. The end of the DNA aligns better with TRBJ2-7, so the J call may be wrong. There are 11 residues in the CDR3. CDR1 and CDR2 (germline): ENHRY, SYGVKD. In DNA, the CDR3 is TGTGCCATCCAAGCAAACTACGAGCAGTACTTC. Residues: CAIQANYEQYF.

The chain combines TRBV9 with TRBJ2-3; D is tentatively TRBD1 or TRBD2 (5 bases each). This CDR3 has 15 residues. Germline V gene data show CDR1 as SGDLS and CDR2 as YYNGEE. Trimming removed 0 bases at V and 4 bases at J, with 12 bases between. The CDR3 is CASSVERDGADTQYF. CDR3 in DNA: TGTGCCAGCAGCGTAGAAAGGGACGGGGCAGATACGCAGTATTTT.

This clonotype was detected ten times or more. The CDR3 bases are TGTGCCATCAGGGGAGGAGGGAGTACATCCTACGAGCAGTACTTC. Translated, it gives CAIRGGGSTSYEQYF. J is TRBJ2-7 and V is TRBV10-3, with a tentative D call TRBD2 (6 bases). The CDR3 consists of 15 residues. V lost 6 bases and J 1 base, leaving 16 bases between the germline ends. The germline V gene has CDR1 ENHRY and CDR2 SYGVKD.

This clonotype has at least ten counts. The V and J genes are TRBV6-2 or TRBV6-3 and TRBJ2-7, with TRBD2 matching over 7 bases. The V and J ends lost 0 bases and 5 bases, in that order; junction bases with no gene match: 10. The CDR3 is 16 amino acids. Germline loops: CDR1 MNHEY, CDR2 SVGEGT. CDR3: CASSYSPAGGSHEQYF. Here the CDR3 DNA reads TGTGCCAGCAGTTACTCGCCGGCTGGCGGGAGCCACGAGCAGTACTTC.

V is TRBV5-1 and J is TRBJ2-5; D could derive from TRBD1 or TRBD2 (6 bases each). V dropped 4 bases and J dropped 9 bases, with 22 bases sitting between them. This CDR3 is 15 amino acids long. Germline CDR1 SGHRS, CDR2 YFSETQ. The chain's CDR3 is CASSRGTFSRDPQYF. DNA for the CDR3: TGCGCCAGCAGCCGGGGGACATTTTCAAGAGATCCCCAGTACTTC.

To note about this clonotype: A read error may account for a junction end that differs from germline. The V and J genes are TRBV28 and TRBJ2-5; 8 bases match TRBD2. The length of the CDR3 is 13 residues. Germline CDR1 and CDR2: MDHEN and SYDVKM. CDR3 sequence: CTSSQAGGETQYF. DNA of the CDR3: TGTACCAGCAGTCAGGCGGGGGGAGAGACCCAGTACTTC.

The V and J genes are TRBV20-1 and TRBJ2-3; TRBD2 agrees at 8 bases. With 4 bases clipped from V and 2 bases from J, the junction kept 5 bases outside the gene matches. This CDR3 spans 14 amino acids. The germline V gene encodes CDR1 DFQATT and CDR2 SNEGSKA (reference sequence). The DNA of the CDR3 is TGCAGTGCTAACATAGCGGGGAACACAGATACGCAGTATTTT. Its translation: CSANIAGNTDTQYF.

The J gene is TRBJ2-1, the V gene TRBV20-1; D remains unclear. The CDR3 covers 14 residues. The V gene lost 0 bases and the J gene lost 8 bases, with 14 bases spanning the gap. Germline V gives CDR1 DFQATT, CDR2 SNEGSKA (reference sequence). The CDR3 sequence is CSARDLVVGDEQFF. DNA for the CDR3: TGCAGTGCTAGAGATTTGGTCGTTGGGGATGAGCAGTTCTTC.

The chain is built from TRBV11-2 and TRBJ2-7; 12 bases match TRBD2. Looked up from germline, CDR1 is SGHAT and CDR2 is FQNNGV. V trimming: 1 base; J trimming: 0 bases; junction bases outside the gene matches: 4. The CDR3 is 17 residues long. The CDR3 DNA follows: TGTGCCAGCAGCTTAGGGAAGACTAGCGGGAGCTCCTACGAGCAGTACTTC. Translated, it gives CASSLGKTSGSSYEQYF.